This TCR beta chain was recorded in a study of blood T cell repertoires in COVID-19. Study-level information: Specimens from acute and convalescent COVID-19 originated in the United States, Italy and Spain. Sources were T cells, B-cell-depleted T cells, or PBMCs; the material itself was cDNA or gDNA.

The trim removed 4 bases at V and 3 bases at J, leaving 6 bases unmatched. This CDR3 spans 15 amino acids. CDR1 SGDLS and CDR2 YYNGEE come from the germline V gene. Authors' methods: The assay estimated nucleated cells by amplifying reference gene primers. Clones were sequenced by immunoSEQ multiplex PCR, and TCRdb holds only the in-frame ones, with some missing. V, J and clone size are those of that table, while D and trimming were read from the DNA. The sample lists some 200,000 clones, 70% to 90% occurring once. The source of this sequence is an elderly woman with acute or convalescent COVID-19. The chain recombines TRBV9 with TRBJ2-7; 11 bases are shared with TRBD2. Source material: peripheral blood. CDR3 residues: CASSSGLAGFYEQYF. In DNA form, the CDR3 reads TGTGCCAGCAGCTCCGGACTAGCGGGTTTCTACGAGCAGTACTTC.